What follows describes a single T cell receptor beta chain. These data are taken from a study of blood T cell repertoires in COVID-19. Study-wide context: From the United States, Italy and Spain came samples of acute and convalescent COVID-19. PBMCs, B-cell-depleted T cells, or T cells were the source of the cDNA or gDNA that made up the material.

Losses at the gene ends were 2 bases for V and 1 base for J; bases not matched to a gene: 12. The CDR3 consists of 19 residues. CDR1 and CDR2 from the germline V gene are LNHNV and YYDKDF (reference sequence). Sequencing was performed with immunoSEQ multiplex PCR; in TCRdb, only in-frame clones are kept and a portion is missing. The sample comprises 350,000 to 400,000 clones, around 87% of which are singletons, and approximately 6.2% rests with the top ten. What was sequenced was peripheral blood. This TCR was sampled from a man aged 18 to 29 with active or convalescent COVID-19. The V and J genes are TRBV15 and TRBJ2-4; 9 bases fit TRBD1. The CDR3 here is CATSRLPRQGVLAKNIQYF. DNA for the CDR3: TGTGCCACCAGCAGACTTCCGAGACAGGGGGTCCTTGCCAAAAACATTCAGTACTTC.